The 21 T cell receptor beta chains in this list originate from one sample, sequenced in a study of regulatory T cells in long-lasting Graves disease. With iRepertoire HTBI primers and Arm-PCR of CDR3 regions, TCR beta libraries were built. One entry per CDR3 protein, called by TCRdb with MiXCR from the multiplex PCR reads. The repertoire holds more than 300,000 distinct CDR3 sequences, with 12% as singletons. As to time point: newly diagnosed GD, antithyroid drugs for less than 3 months. RNA from PBMCs was the source of the TCR library. This sample was also put to use in a study of T cells in Graves' hyperthyroidism and ophthalmopathy.

Sample: peripheral blood mononuclear cells (PBMCs), taken at new diagnosis, from a patient treated with antithyroid drugs. The source is a woman aged 18-29 years with Graves disease.

This clonotype was recorded many times. This chain uses TRBV20-1 with TRBJ2-5, with 12 bases matching TRBD2. V was clipped by 2 bases and J by 2 bases; unmatched bases: 6. The length of the CDR3 is 16 residues. Germline V gene sequence: CDR1 DFQATT, CDR2 SNEGSKA (reference sequence). The CDR3 coding sequence is TGCAGTGCTAGACCCTCTAGCGGGAGGGCTCAAGAGACCCAGTACTTC. This sequence encodes CSARPSSGRAQETQYF.

Notes on this clonotype: The CDR3 does not close with the conserved phenylalanine or tryptophan, likely indicating a read error. It is unclear where the CDR3 begins or ends on the DNA, so no DNA is shown, and the CDR3 is as TCRdb lists it. The gene calls are TRBV20-1 and TRBJ2-1; the table's D call, TRBD2, was not checked against the DNA. Per germline, CDR1 DFQATT and CDR2 SNEGSKA (reference sequence). The CDR3 region is 13 residues in length, termini included. The CDR3 sequence: CSALRLAGEVWRL.

In this sample, this clonotype turned up a few times. CDR3 sequence reads: CASSQLDRMNTEAFF. The DNA of the CDR3 is TGCGCCAGCAGCCAACTGGACAGGATGAACACTGAAGCTTTCTTT. The chain links TRBV5-1 to TRBJ1-1, with 7 bases fitting TRBD1. Trimming cost V 4 bases and J 0 bases; bases outside gene matches: 6. Germline V gene data show CDR1 as SGHRS and CDR2 as YFSETQ. This CDR3 comprises 15 residues. Using reference TRBV5-1 and TRBJ1-1 for the parts outside the CDR3, the full variable domain is KAGVTQTPRYLIKTRGQQVTLSCSPISGHRSVSWYQQTPGQGLQFLFEYFSETQRNKGNFPGRFSGRQFSNSRSEMNVSTLELGDSALYLCASSQLDRMNTEAFFGQGTRLTVV.

On this clonotype: The CDR3 carries no conserved terminal phenylalanine or tryptophan, so it likely arises from a read error. The limits of the CDR3 on the DNA are not certain, so only TCRdb's listed CDR3 is given. The chain links TRBV7-9 to TRBJ2-7; the D call in the table, TRBD1, was not verified against the DNA. The CDR3 region is 9 residues in length, termini included. Germline-derived CDR1 and CDR2 are SEHNR and FQNEAQ (reference sequence). CDR3 loop: CASSSRRGD.

This clonotype was seen ten or more times. This rearrangement joins TRBV19 to TRBJ1-1; D is ambiguous. Trimming left V 3 bases short and J 1 base short, with 6 bases between. Germline V CDR1 and CDR2: LNHDA, SQIVND (reference sequence). The CDR3 loop spans 13 amino acids. The CDR3 DNA sequence: TGTGCCAGTAGTATCGGGCAGAACACTGAAGCTTTCTTT. This codes for CASSIGQNTEAFF.

Only a few counts were recorded for this clonotype. This chain uses TRBV11-3 with TRBJ2-2; 11 nucleotides agree with TRBD1. V lost 5 bases to trimming and J lost 2 bases; unmatched junction nucleotides: 4. CDR1 and CDR2 from the germline V gene are SGHNT and YENEEA. The CDR3 length is 16 residues. CDR3 loop: CASSDRTGGNTGELFF. The CDR3 DNA reads as TGTGCCAGCAGCGATCGGACAGGGGGCAACACCGGGGAGCTGTTTTTT.

The chain joins TRBV5-1 to TRBJ1-2; D remains ambiguous. In germline, CDR1 is SGHRS, CDR2 YFSETQ. The CDR3 is 14 amino acids. Between the trimmed V and J ends, which lost 0 bases and 1 base, there was a span of 7 bases. The CDR3 region has the DNA TGCGCCAGCAGCTTGGACGGGTTTAACTATGGCTACACCTTC. This gives the protein CASSLDGFNYGYTF.

This clonotype was picked up a small number of times. V usage is TRBV6-2 or TRBV6-3 and J usage is TRBJ2-3; 13 bases map to TRBD2. V shed 5 bases and J 2 bases; nucleotides not matched to a gene: 1. The CDR3 has 15 residues. The germline CDR1 and CDR2 sequences are MNHEY and SVGEGT. The DNA for the CDR3 is TGTGCCAGCAGTGGGACTAGCGGGGCCACAGATACGCAGTATTTT. It specifies CASSGTSGATDTQYF.

This clonotype was detected only a few times. This sequence joins TRBV19 and TRBJ2-2; a possible D gene is TRBD2 (5 bases). The V end lost 5 bases, the J end lost 5 bases, and 12 bases lay between the germline ends. Germline V gene data show CDR1 as LNHDA and CDR2 as SQIVND (reference sequence). The CDR3 has 14 amino acids. The CDR3 loop reads CASSRTAPTGELFF. CDR3 sequence (DNA): TGTGCCAGTAGTCGGACTGCCCCGACCGGGGAGCTGTTTTTT. Drawing the rest from reference TRBV19 and TRBJ2-2, the complete variable domain is DGGITQSPKYLFRKEGQNVTLSCEQNLNHDAMYWYRQDPGQGLRLIYYSQIVNDFQKGDIAEGYSVSREKKESFPLTVTSAQKNPTAFYLCASSRTAPTGELFFGEGSRLTVL.

This clonotype was seen ten or more times. The rearrangement uses TRBV30 and TRBJ1-4, with TRBD1 as a possible D gene (5 bases). Trimming took 0 bases from V and 5 from J, leaving 13 bases between them. The length of the CDR3 is 15 residues. Germline V CDR1 and CDR2: GTSNPN, SVGIG (reference sequence). The CDR3 loop is CAWSVRTSRNEKLFF. For the CDR3, the DNA is TGTGCCTGGAGTGTAAGGACATCCCGAAATGAAAAACTGTTTTTT.

In this sample, this clonotype turned up many times. The genes are TRBV4-1 and TRBJ1-4, with TRBD1 matching over 7 bases. After removal of 2 bases from V and 10 bases from J, the junction contained 13 bases not matched to a gene. Germline V lookup: CDR1 MGHRA, CDR2 YSYEKL. The CDR3 runs to 16 residues. CDR3 region: CASSQTDRDSKGKLFF. The CDR3 nucleotides are TGCGCCAGCAGCCAAACGGACCGGGACAGCAAGGGAAAACTGTTTTTT.

The chain is built from TRBV6-1 and TRBJ2-1, with D maybe TRBD2 (5 bases). This CDR3 has 13 residues. Germline V gene data show CDR1 as MNHNS and CDR2 as SASEGT. The V end was cut by 4 bases, the J end by 10 bases, with 14 bases between. Here the CDR3 DNA reads TGTGCCAGCAGTGGACTCGGGATAGCGGAGCAGTTCTTC. It encodes CASSGLGIAEQFF.

This clonotype was detected many times. V is TRBV6-1 and J is TRBJ1-1, with 7 bases aligning to TRBD1. Trimming cost V 6 bases and J 0 bases; bases outside gene matches: 10. This CDR3 comprises 16 residues. Germline V gene lookup returns CDR1 MNHNS and CDR2 SASEGT. CDR3 sequence reads: CASRSPGQIMNTEAFF. CDR3 DNA: TGTGCCAGCAGAAGTCCGGGACAGATCATGAACACTGAAGCTTTCTTT.

The sample holds a few counts of this clonotype. It differs at one base from a far larger clone, so likely a read error. This sequence joins TRBV7-2 and TRBJ2-5; TRBD2 agrees at 7 bases. The J call could be wrong; TRBJ2-7 is a better fit for the DNA end. CDR3 size: 16 residues. Looked up from germline, CDR1 is SGHTA and CDR2 is FQGNSA. The CDR3 loop reads CASSLGFGTMRDEQYF. In DNA form, the CDR3 reads TGTGCCAGCAGCTTAGGTTTCGGGACTATGCGGGACGAGCAGTACTTC.

This clonotype was observed once. The V and J genes are TRBV4-1 and TRBJ2-6; D gene ambiguous. The germline V gene encodes CDR1 MGHRA and CDR2 YSYEKL. The ends were cut back, 5 bases at V and 4 bases at J, with 15 bases in the middle. The length of the CDR3 is 16 residues. CDR3 sequence (DNA): TGCGCCAGCAGCAATCGGGTGAGCTCCGGGGCCAACGTCCTGACTTTC. As protein: CASSNRVSSGANVLTF.

This clonotype was counted only a few times. V usage is TRBV2 and J usage is TRBJ2-7, with D perhaps TRBD1 or TRBD2 (6 bases each). Trimming stripped 7 bases from V and 2 bases from J, with 21 bases between. The CDR3 contains 16 residues. From germline, CDR1 is SNHLY and CDR2 FYNNEI. The CDR3 DNA reads TGTGCCAGCACCTGGGGGGCCGGGACGGGAGCCTACGAGCAGTACGTC. This codes for CASTWGAGTGAYEQYV.

This clonotype was detected only a few times. A much larger clone differs by one base, so this may be a read error. The chain combines TRBV5-1 with TRBJ1-1, with a possible D match to TRBD1 (5 bases). The germline gives CDR1 SGHRS, CDR2 YFSETQ. With 4 bases removed from V and 3 bases from J, the gap between germline ends came to 10 bases. The CDR3 runs 13 residues. DNA for the CDR3: TGCGCCAGCAGCATCGACAGCGACACTGAAGCTTTCTTT. Its translation: CASSIDSDTEAFF.

In its sample, this clonotype was seen many times. This chain uses TRBV27 with TRBJ1-2; 8 nucleotides align to TRBD1. The germline CDR1 and CDR2 sequences are MNHEY and SMNVEV (reference sequence). The CDR3 loop spans 15 amino acids. V lost 3 bases to trimming and J lost 4 bases; unmatched junction nucleotides: 7. The DNA for the CDR3 is TGTGCCAGCAGTTTGGGGATCGGGACAGGCTATGGCTACACCTTC. It is translated as CASSLGIGTGYGYTF.

This clonotype was counted a few times. CDR3 sequence: CASSLSRLAGGFITQYF. The CDR3 DNA reads as TGTGCCAGCAGCCTCTCCCGACTAGCGGGAGGGTTTATTACGCAGTATTTT. The rearrangement links TRBV7-9 to TRBJ2-3; 14 nucleotides match TRBD2. This CDR3 has 17 amino acids. Looked up from germline, CDR1 is SEHNR and CDR2 is FQNEAQ (reference sequence). The V and J ends lost 5 bases and 8 bases, in that order; junction bases with no gene match: 12.

Turning to this clonotype: This may stem from a read error, because a much larger clone lies one nucleotide away. The rearrangement joins TRBV6-2 or TRBV6-3 to TRBJ1-2; possible D gene TRBD1, 6 bases. The CDR3 totals 16 residues. Germline loops: CDR1 MNHEY, CDR2 SVGEGT. V lost 6 bases and J 0 bases, leaving 17 bases between the germline ends. The CDR3 DNA is TGTGCCAGCAGGATATACGACAGGCAAACTAACTATGGCTACACCTTC. It is translated as CASRIYDRQTNYGYTF.

This clonotype was seen many times. V usage is TRBV20-1 and J usage is TRBJ1-1; perhaps TRBD1 as D (5 bases). The ends were cut back, 3 bases at V and 1 base at J, with 18 bases in the middle. The CDR3 sequence is 16 residues long. Per the germline V gene, CDR1 is DFQATT and CDR2 is SNEGSKA (reference sequence). The CDR3 DNA reads TGCAGTGCTAGCGGGGACCTGACTCTATGGAACACTGAAGCTTTCTTT. Translation gives CSASGDLTLWNTEAFF.